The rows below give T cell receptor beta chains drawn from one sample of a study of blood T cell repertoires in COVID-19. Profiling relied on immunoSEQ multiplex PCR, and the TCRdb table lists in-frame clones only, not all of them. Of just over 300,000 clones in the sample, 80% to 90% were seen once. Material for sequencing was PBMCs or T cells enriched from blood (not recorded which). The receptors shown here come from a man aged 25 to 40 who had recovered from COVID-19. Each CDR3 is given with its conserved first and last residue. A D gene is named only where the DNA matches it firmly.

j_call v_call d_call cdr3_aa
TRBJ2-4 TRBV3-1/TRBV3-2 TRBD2 CASSQDSSGGNIQYF
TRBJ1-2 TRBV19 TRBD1 CASRHRTGGAGYTF
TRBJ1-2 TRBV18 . CASSPEGLPYGYTF
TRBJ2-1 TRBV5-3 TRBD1 CARSIRDRGALGSYNEQFF
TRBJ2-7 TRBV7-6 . CASSLDLDEGETVYEQYF
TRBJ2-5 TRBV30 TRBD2 CAWSTGRVETQYF
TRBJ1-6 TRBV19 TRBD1 CASSIFGQGNSPLHF
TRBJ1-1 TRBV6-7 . CARLGCGGGPAFF
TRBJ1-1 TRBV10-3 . CAIRQDHNTEAFF
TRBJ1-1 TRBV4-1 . CASSQPTGRPEAFF
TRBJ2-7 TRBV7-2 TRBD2 CASTSGGAYEQYF
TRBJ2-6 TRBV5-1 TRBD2 CASSPGGSGANVLTF
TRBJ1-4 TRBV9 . CASSSLGGATNEKLFF
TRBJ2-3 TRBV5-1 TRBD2 CASSLEIAGVTDTQYF
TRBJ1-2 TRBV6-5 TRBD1 CASSTTQGLYGYTF
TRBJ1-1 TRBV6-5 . CASSYSTNRDTEAFF
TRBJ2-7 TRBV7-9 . CASSPPPQGYEQYF
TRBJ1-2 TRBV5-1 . CASSFGAVLNYGYTF
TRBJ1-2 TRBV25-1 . CASWAGARGYGYTF
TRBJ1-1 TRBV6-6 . CASSSSPVNTEAFF
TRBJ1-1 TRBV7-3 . CASSYSGTEAFF
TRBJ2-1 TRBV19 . CASSIGPIQGPLQYEQFF
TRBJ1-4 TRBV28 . CASSLLTAPNEKLFF
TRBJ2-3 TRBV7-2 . CASSLGLFTDTQYF
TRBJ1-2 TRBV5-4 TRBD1 CASSQGQGLPSGYTF
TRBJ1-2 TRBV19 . CASSIGAAYGYTF
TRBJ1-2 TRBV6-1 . CASSEGQSYYGYTF
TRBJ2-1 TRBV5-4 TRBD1 CASSRQGDSYNEQFF
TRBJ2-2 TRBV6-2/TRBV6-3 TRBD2 CASSYSRLAGMNTGELFF
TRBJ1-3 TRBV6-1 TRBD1 CASSERDRVQNTIYF
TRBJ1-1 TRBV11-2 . CASSSRGTEAFF
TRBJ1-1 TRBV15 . CATSHSGSEAFF
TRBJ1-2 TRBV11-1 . CASSLAPAGGYGYTF
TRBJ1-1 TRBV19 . CASSGPDRVNTEAFF
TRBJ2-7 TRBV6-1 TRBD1 CASSEFVQGAYEQYF
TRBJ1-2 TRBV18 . CASSPWDIDYGYTF
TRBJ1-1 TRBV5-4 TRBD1 CASSLATRQGWNTEAFF
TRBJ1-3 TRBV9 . CASSGADKGNTIYF
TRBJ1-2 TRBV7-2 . CASSFRRDYGYTF
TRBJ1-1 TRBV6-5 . CASSYGGTEAFF
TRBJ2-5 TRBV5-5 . CASSPMGRRETQYF
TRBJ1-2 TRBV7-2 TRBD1 CASSRGQGAEGGYTF
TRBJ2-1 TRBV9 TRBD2 CASSDGAGDNEQFF